This T cell receptor (beta chain) is drawn from a study of OX40 agonist ivuxolimab in advanced cancers. About the full investigation: Ivuxolimab was an agonistic, fully human IgG2 monoclonal antibody directed against OX40 (CD134), a costimulatory receptor. Partial responses occurred in three dose-escalation patients: two with cutaneous melanoma and one with hepatocellular carcinoma. Intravenous ivuxolimab was administered to patients every 2 weeks at six dose levels: 0.01, 0.1, 0.3, 1.5, 3 and 10 mg/kg. A male proportion of roughly 80% and a mean age of about 60 years, ranging from roughly 23 to 79, were recorded for the dose-escalation cohort. Prior anti-PD-1, anti-PD-L1 or anti-CTLA-4 therapy was permitted, and checkpoint inhibitors had been received by about 44% of dose-escalation patients. Of the approximately 50 patients in dose escalation, about 20 had hepatocellular carcinoma, around 15 had melanoma, 9 had renal cell carcinoma and 9 had head and neck cancer. The paper covers the monotherapy dose-escalation part of the phase I ivuxolimab trial, which included N of about 50 patients. The purpose of peripheral TCRbeta sequencing was to test whether ivuxolimab changed TCR sequence diversity and led to clonal T-cell expansion.

The trial excluded patients who had a history of autoimmune disease or who were on systemic immunosuppression. Peripheral blood for TCR sequencing was collected from all dose cohorts at baseline, on cycle 4 day 1, and on cycle 7 day 1. Samples came from an open-label, multicenter, first-in-human phase I dose-escalation trial of ivuxolimab. Adults with locally advanced or metastatic head and neck squamous cell, hepatocellular, melanoma or renal cell carcinoma were enrolled in the trial. Before TCR sequencing, CD4+ T cells and CD8+ T cells from peripheral blood were sorted into separate populations. CDR1 and CDR2 are drawn from the germline V gene (reference sequence): MNHEY, SMNVEV. Trimming removed 2 bases from V and 3 bases from J, leaving 14 bases between the germline ends. The cysteine opens and the phenylalanine closes a CDR3 of 15 amino acids. The DNA shown is the 45-base CDR3, in frame from base 1.

About this clone: This clone's antigen is unknown. Base-call qualities are not available, and no considerably larger clone is one nucleotide away.

To sequence the TCRbeta CDR3 region, genomic DNA was isolated from the sorted cells. The immunoSEQ Assay was used to sequence the TCRbeta CDR3 regions. TCRdb took over this immuneACCESS table, retaining in-frame rearrangements with V and J assigned. Such tables are incomplete; in checked studies, under half of the missing clones stem from an unresolved V gene, and the remainder is unexplained. The sample table lists approximately 82,000 clones, roughly 83% of them with a count of one. About 0.8% of the sample lies in the top ten. What the study reported, not specific to this receptor: The antigen specificity of the peripheral T cells that underwent clonal expansion was not determined. After ivuxolimab, CD8+ T cells had more expanded clones than CD4+ T cells on average. At doses of 0.1 to 3.0 mg/kg, clonal expansion of both CD4+ and CD8+ T cells in blood was seen between baseline and week 6. In the 0.1-3.0 mg/kg groups, partial responders had among the lowest normalized peripheral clonal expansion, particularly in CD8+ T cells. Low levels of normalized T-cell clonal expansion were also seen in some patients who did not respond.

Recombination connected TRBV27 to TRBJ2-7, with the D segment possibly TRBD1 or TRBD2, each aligning over 5 bases. The clonotype comes from an adult with an advanced solid tumor such as melanoma, head and neck, liver or kidney cancer. Sequencing was performed on CD4+ or CD8+ T cells sorted from blood, taken in a trial of the OX40 agonist ivuxolimab. The CDR3 region has the sequence CASSLGGSLGYEQYF. The DNA is TGTGCCAGCAGTTTAGGGGGAAGCTTGGGCTACGAGCAGTACTTC.